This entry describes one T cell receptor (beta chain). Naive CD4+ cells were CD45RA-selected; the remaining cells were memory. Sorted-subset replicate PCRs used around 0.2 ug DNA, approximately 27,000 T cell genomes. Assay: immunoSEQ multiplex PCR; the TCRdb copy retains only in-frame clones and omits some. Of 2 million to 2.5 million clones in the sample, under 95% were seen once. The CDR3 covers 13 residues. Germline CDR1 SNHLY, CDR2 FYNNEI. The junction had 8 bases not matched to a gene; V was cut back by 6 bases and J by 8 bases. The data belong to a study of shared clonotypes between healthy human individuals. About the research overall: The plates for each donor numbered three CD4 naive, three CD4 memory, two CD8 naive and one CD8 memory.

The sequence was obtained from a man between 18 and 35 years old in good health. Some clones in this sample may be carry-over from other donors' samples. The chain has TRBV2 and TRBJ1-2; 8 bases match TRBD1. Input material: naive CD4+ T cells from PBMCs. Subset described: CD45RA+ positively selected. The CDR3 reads CASRDRVLGGYTF. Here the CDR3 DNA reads TGTGCCAGCAGGGACAGGGTTCTCGGGGGCTACACCTTC.